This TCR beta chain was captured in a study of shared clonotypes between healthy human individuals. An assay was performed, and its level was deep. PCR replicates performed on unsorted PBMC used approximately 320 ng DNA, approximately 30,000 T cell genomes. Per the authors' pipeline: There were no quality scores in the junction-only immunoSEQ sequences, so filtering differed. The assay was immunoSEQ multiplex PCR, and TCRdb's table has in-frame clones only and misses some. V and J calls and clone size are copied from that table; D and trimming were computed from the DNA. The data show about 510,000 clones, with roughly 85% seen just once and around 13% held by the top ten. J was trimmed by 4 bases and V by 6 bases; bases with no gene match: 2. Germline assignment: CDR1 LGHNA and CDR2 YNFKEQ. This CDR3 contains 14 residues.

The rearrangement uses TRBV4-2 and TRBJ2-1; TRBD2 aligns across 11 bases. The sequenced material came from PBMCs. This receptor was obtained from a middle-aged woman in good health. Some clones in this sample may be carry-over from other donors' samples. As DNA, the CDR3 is TGTGCCAGCAGACTAGCGGGAGCGTACAATGAGCAGTTCTTC. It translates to CASRLAGAYNEQFF.